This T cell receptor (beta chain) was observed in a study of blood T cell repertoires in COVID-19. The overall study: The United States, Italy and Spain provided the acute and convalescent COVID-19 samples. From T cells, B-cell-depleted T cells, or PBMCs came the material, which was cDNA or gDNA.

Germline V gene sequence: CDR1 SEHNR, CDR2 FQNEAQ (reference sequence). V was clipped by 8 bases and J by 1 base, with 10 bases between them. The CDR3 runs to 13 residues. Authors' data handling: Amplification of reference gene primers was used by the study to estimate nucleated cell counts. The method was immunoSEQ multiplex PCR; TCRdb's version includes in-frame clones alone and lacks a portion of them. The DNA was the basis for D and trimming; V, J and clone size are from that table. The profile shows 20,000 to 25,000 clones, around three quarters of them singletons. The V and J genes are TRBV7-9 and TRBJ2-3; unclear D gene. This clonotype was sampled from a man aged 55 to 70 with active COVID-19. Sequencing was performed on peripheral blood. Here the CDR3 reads CASEFRGTDTQYF. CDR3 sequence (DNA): TGTGCCAGCGAATTCCGCGGCACAGATACGCAGTATTTT.